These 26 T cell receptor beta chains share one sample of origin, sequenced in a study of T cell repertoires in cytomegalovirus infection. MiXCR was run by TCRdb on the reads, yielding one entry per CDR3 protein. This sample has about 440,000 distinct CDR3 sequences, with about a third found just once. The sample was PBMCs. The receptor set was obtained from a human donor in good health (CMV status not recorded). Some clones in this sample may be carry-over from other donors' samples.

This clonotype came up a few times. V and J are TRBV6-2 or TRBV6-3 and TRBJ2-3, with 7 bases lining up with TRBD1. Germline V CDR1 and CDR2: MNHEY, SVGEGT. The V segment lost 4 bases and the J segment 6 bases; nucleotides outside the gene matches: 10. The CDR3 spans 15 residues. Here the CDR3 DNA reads TGTGCCAGCAGTTTGACAGGGCCCTCGGCGGATACGCAGTATTTT. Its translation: CASSLTGPSADTQYF.

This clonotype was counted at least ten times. The chain's CDR3 is CASSPAGTGVYEQYF. The DNA of the CDR3 is TGTGCCAGCAGCCCAGCCGGGACAGGAGTTTACGAGCAGTACTTC. The chain carries TRBV7-2 and TRBJ2-7; TRBD1 aligns across 8 bases. The CDR3 length is 15 residues. J lost 4 bases, V lost 5 bases, and 10 bases had no gene match. Germline V CDR1 and CDR2: SGHTA, FQGNSA.

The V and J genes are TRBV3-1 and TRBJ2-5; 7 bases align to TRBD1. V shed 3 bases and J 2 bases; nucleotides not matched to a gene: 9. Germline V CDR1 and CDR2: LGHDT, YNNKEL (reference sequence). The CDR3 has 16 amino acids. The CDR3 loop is CASSQGSQGSQETQYF. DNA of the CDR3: TGTGCCAGCAGCCAGGGTTCACAGGGGTCGCAAGAGACCCAGTACTTC.

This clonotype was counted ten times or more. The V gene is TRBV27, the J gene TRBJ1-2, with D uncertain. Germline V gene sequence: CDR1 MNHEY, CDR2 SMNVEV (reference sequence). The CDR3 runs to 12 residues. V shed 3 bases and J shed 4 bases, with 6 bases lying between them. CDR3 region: CASSLAVYGYTF. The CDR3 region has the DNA TGTGCCAGCAGTTTGGCGGTCTATGGCTACACCTTC.

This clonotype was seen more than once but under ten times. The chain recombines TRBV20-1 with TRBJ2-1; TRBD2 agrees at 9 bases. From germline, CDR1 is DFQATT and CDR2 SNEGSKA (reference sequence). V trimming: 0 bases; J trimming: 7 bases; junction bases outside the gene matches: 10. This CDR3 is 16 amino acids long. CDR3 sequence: CSARDGRRGGNNEQFF. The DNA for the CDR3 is TGCAGTGCTAGAGATGGTCGGCGGGGGGGGAATAATGAGCAGTTCTTC.

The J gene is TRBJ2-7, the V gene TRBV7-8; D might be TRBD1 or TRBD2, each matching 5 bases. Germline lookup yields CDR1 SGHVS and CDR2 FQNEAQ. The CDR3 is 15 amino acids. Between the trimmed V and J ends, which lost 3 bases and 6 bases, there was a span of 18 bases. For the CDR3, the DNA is TGTGCCAGCAGCTTCGGGACGGGGCCTCTTTCCGAGCAGTACTTC. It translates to CASSFGTGPLSEQYF.

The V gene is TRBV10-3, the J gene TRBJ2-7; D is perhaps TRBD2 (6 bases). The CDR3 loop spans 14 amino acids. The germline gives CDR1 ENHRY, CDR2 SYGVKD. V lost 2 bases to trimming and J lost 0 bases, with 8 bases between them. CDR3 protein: CAISEGGSSYEQYF. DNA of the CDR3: TGTGCCATCAGTGAGGGGGGGAGCTCCTACGAGCAGTACTTC.

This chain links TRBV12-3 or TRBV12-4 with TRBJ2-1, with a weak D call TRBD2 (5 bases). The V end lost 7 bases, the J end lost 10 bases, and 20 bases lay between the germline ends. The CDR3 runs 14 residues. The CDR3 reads CASTPDGDGGEQFF. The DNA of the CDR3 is TGTGCCAGCACCCCGGACGGTGACGGAGGAGAGCAGTTCTTC.

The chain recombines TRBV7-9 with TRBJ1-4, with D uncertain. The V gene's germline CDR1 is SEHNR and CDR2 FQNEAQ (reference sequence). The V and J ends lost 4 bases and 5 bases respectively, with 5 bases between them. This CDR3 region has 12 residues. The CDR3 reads CASSSGNEKLFF. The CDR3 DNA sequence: TGTGCCAGCAGCTCCGGAAATGAAAAACTGTTTTTT.

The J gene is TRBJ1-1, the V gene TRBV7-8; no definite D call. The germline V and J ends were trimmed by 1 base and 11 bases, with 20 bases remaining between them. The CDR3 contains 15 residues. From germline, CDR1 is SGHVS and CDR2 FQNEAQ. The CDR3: CASSLVRGLELGAFF. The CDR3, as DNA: TGTGCCAGCAGCTTAGTGCGTGGTCTGGAACTCGGGGCTTTCTTT.

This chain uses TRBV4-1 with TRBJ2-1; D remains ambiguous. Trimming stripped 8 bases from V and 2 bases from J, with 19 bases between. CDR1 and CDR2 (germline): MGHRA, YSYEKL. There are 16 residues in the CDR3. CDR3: CASRKSIGTTYNEQFF. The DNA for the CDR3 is TGCGCCAGCCGCAAATCGATCGGTACAACCTACAATGAGCAGTTCTTC.

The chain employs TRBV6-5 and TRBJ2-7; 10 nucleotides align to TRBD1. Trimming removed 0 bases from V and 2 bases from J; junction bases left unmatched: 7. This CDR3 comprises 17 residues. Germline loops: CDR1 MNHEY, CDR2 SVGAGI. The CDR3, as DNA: TGTGCCAGCAGTTACTCCACTCCGGGACAGGGGACCTACGAGCAGTACTTC. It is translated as CASSYSTPGQGTYEQYF.

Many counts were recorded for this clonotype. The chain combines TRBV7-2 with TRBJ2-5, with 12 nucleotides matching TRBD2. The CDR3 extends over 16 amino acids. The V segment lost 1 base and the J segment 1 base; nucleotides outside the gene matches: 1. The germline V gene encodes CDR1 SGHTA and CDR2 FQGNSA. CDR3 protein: CASSLVTSGSQETQYF. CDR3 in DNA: TGTGCCAGCAGCTTAGTGACTAGCGGGAGCCAAGAGACCCAGTACTTC.

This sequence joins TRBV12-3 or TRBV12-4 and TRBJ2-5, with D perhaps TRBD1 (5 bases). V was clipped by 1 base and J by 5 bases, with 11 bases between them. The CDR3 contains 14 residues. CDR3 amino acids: CASSLGHSGETQYF. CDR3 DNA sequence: TGTGCCAGCAGTTTAGGCCATTCAGGGGAGACCCAGTACTTC.

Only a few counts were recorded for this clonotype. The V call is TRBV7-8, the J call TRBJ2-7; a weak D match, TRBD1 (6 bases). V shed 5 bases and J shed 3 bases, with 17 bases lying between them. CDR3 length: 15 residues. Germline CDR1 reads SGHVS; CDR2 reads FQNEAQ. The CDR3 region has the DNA TGTGCCAGCAGCCTCGTCAGGGGTTCCTTCTACGAGCAGTACTTC. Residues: CASSLVRGSFYEQYF.

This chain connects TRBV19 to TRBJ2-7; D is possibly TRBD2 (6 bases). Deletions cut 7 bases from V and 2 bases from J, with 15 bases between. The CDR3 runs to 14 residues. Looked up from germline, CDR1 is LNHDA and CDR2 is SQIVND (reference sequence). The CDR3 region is CASKRGAGTYEQYF. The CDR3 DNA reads TGTGCCAGTAAAAGGGGAGCGGGTACCTACGAGCAGTACTTC.

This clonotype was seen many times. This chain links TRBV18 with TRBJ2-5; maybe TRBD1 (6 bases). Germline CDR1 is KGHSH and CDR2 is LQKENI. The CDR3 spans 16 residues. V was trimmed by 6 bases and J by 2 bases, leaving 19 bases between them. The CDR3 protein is CASSHLPRDIQETQYF. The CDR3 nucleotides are TGTGCCAGCTCGCACCTCCCTCGGGACATACAAGAGACCCAGTACTTC.

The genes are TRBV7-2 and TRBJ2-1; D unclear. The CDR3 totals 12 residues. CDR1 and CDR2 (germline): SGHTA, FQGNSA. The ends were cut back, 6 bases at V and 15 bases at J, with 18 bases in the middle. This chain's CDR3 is CASRRAPPLPFF. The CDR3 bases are TGTGCCAGCAGACGGGCCCCCCCTCTCCCGTTCTTC.

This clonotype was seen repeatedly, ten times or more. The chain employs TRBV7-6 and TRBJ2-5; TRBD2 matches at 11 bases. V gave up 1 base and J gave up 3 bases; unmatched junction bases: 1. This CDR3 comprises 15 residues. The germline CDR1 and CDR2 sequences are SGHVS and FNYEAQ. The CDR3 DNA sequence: TGTGCCAGCAGCTTAGGACTAGCGGGGAAAGAGACCCAGTACTTC. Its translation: CASSLGLAGKETQYF. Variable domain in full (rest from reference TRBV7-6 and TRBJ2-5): GAGVSQSPRYKVTKRGQDVALRCDPISGHVSLYWYRQALGQGPEFLTYFNYEAQQDKSGLPNDRFSAERPEGSISTLTIQRTEQRDSAMYRCASSLGLAGKETQYFGPGTRLLVL.

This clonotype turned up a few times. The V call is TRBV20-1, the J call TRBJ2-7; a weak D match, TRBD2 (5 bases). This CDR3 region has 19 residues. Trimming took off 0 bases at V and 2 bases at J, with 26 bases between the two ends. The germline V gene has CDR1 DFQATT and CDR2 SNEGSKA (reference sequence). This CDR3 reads CSAREVLTREPAKAYEQYF. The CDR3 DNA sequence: TGCAGTGCTAGAGAGGTCCTAACTAGAGAACCTGCAAAAGCCTACGAGCAGTACTTC.

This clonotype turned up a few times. The CDR3 here is CASSRIGQGREKLFF. The CDR3 DNA follows: TGTGCCAGCAGCCGCATCGGACAGGGTCGAGAAAAACTGTTTTTT. V gene TRBV28 combines with J gene TRBJ1-4, with 8 bases fitting TRBD1. The J segment lost 8 bases and the V segment lost 6 bases, leaving 11 bases of the junction unmatched. Germline loops: CDR1 MDHEN, CDR2 SYDVKM. The CDR3 extends over 15 amino acids.

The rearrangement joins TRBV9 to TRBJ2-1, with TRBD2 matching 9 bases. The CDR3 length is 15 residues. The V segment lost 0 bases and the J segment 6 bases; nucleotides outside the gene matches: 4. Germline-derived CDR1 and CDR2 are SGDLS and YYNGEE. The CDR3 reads CASSVEGGGVNEQFF. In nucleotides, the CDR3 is TGTGCCAGCAGCGTAGAAGGCGGGGGGGTCAATGAGCAGTTCTTC.

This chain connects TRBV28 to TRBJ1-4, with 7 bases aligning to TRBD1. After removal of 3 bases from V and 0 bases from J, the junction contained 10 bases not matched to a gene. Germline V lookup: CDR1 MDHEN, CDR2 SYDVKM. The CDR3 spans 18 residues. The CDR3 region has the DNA TGTGCCAGCAGTTTCTTCTCCTTTGGGACAGCAACTAATGAAAAACTGTTTTTT. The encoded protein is CASSFFSFGTATNEKLFF.

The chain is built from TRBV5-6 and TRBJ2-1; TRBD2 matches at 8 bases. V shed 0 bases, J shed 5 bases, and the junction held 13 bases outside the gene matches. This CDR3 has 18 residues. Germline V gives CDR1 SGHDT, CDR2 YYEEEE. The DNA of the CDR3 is TGTGCCAGCAGCTTGGCCGGGATTTGGCGGGGGGACGACAATGAGCAGTTCTTC. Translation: CASSLAGIWRGDDNEQFF.

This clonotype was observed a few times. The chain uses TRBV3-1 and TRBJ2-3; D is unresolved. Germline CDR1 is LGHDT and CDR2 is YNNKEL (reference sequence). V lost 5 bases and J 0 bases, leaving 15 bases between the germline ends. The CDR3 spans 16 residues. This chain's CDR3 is CASSVRWEPSTDTQYF. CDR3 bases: TGTGCCAGCAGCGTCAGGTGGGAACCTAGCACAGATACGCAGTATTTT.

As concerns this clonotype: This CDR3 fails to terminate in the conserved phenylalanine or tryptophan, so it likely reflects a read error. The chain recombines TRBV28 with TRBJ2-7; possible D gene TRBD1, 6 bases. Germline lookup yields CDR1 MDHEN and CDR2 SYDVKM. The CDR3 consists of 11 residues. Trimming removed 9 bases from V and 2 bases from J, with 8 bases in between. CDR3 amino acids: CASEGAYEQYL. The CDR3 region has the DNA TGTGCCAGTGAGGGGGCCTACGAGCAGTACTTA.